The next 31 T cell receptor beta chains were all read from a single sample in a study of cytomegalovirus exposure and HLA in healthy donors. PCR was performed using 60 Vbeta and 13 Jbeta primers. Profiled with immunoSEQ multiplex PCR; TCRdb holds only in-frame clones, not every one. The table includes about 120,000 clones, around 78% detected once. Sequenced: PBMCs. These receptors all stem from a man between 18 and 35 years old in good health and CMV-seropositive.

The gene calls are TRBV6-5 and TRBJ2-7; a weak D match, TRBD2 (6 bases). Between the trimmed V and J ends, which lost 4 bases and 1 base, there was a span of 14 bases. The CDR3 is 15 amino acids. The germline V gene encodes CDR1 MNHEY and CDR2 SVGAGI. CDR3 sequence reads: CASSSLGGRSYEQYF. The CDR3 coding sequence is TGTGCCAGCAGTTCCCTGGGAGGTAGGTCCTACGAGCAGTACTTC.

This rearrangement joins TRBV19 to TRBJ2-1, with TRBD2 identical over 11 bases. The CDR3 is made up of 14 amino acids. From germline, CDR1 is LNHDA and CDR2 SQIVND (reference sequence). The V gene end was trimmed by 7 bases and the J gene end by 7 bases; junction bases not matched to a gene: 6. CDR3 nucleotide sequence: TGTGCCAGTACCGTAGCGGGGGGGCTGAATGAGCAGTTCTTC. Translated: CASTVAGGLNEQFF. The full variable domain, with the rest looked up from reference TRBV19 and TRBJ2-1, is DGGITQSPKYLFRKEGQNVTLSCEQNLNHDAMYWYRQDPGQGLRLIYYSQIVNDFQKGDIAEGYSVSREKKESFPLTVTSAQKNPTAFYLCASTVAGGLNEQFFGPGTRLTVL.

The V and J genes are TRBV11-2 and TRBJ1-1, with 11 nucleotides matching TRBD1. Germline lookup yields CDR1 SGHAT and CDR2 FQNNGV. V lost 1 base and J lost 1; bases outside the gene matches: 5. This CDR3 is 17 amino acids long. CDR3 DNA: TGTGCCAGCAGCTTAGCCTGGGACAGGGGGGAGAACACTGAAGCTTTCTTT. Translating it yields CASSLAWDRGENTEAFF.

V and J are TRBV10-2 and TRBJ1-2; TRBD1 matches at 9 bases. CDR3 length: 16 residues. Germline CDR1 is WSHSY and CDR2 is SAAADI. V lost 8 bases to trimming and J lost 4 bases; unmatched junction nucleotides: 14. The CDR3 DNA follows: TGCGCCAGCTTTGGACAGGGGTTTTTTCCGGTCTATGGCTACACCTTC. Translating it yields CASFGQGFFPVYGYTF.

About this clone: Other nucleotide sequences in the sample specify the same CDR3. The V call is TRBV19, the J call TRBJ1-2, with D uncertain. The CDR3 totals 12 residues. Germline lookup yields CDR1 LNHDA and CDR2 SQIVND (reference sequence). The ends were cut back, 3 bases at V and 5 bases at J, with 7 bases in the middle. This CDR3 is CASSMSGYGYTF. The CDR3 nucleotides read TGTGCCAGTAGTATGAGCGGGTATGGCTACACCTTC. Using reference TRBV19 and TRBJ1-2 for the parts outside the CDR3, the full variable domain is DGGITQSPKYLFRKEGQNVTLSCEQNLNHDAMYWYRQDPGQGLRLIYYSQIVNDFQKGDIAEGYSVSREKKESFPLTVTSAQKNPTAFYLCASSMSGYGYTFGSGTRLTVV.

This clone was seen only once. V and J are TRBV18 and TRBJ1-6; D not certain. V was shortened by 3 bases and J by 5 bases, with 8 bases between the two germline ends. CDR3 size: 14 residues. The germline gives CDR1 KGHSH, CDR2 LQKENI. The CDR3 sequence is CASSPGLDNSPLHF. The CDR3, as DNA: TGTGCCAGCTCACCTGGGCTGGATAATTCACCCCTCCACTTT.

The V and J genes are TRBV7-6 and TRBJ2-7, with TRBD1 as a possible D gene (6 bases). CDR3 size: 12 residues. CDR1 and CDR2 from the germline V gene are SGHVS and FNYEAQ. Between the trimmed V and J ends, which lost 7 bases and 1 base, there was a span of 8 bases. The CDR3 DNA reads TGTGCCAGCACCACAGGGTCCTACGAGCAGTACTTC. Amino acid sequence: CASTTGSYEQYF.

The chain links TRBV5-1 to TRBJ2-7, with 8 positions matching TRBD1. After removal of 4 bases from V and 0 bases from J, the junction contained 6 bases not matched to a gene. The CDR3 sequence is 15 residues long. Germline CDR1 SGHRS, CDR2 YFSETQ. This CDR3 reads CASSPDRVNSYEQYF. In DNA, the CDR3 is TGCGCCAGCAGCCCGGACAGGGTTAACTCCTACGAGCAGTACTTC.

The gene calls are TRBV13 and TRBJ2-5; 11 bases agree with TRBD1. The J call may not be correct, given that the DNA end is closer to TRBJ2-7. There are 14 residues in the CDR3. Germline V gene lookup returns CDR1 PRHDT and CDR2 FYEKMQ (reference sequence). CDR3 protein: CASSGQGATDEQYF. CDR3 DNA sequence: TGTGCCAGCAGCGGACAGGGGGCGACTGACGAGCAGTACTTC.

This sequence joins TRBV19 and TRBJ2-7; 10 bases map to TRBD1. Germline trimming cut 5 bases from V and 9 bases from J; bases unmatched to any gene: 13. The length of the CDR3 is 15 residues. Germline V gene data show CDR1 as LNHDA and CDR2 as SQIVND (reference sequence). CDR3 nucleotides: TGTGCCAGTAGTCCAGGGACAGGGGAAGGGTTTGTGCAGTACTTC. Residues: CASSPGTGEGFVQYF.

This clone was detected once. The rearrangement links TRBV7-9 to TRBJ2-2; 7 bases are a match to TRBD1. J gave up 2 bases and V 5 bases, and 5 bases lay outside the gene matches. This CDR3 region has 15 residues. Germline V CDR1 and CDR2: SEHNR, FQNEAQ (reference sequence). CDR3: CASSLGQFNTGELFF. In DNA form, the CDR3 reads TGTGCCAGCAGCCTGGGACAGTTCAACACCGGGGAGCTGTTTTTT.

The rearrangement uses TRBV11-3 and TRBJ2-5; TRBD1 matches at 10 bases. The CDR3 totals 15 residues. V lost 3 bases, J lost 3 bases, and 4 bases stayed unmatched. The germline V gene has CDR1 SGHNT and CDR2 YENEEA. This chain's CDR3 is CASSLQGTGEETQYF. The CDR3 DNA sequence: TGTGCCAGCAGCTTGCAGGGGACAGGGGAAGAGACCCAGTACTTC.

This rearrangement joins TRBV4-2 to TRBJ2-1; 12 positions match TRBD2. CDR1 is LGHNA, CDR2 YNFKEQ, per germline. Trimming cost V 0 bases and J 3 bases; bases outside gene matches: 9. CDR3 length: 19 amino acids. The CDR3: CASSQDGGLAGPGYNEQFF. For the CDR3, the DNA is TGTGCCAGCAGCCAAGATGGTGGACTAGCGGGGCCAGGCTACAATGAGCAGTTCTTC.

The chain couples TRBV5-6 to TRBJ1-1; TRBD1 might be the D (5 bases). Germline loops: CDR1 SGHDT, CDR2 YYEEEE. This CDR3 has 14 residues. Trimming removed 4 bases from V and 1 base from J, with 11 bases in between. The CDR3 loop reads CASSINRRNTEAFF. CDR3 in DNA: TGTGCCAGCAGCATTAACAGGAGGAACACTGAAGCTTTCTTT.

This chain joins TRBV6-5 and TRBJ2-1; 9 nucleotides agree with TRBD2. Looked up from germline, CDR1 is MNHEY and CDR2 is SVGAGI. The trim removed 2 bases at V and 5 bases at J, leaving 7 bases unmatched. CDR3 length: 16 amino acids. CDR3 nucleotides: TGTGCCAGCAGTTACGGCGGGGTAGCGGGGGACAATGAGCAGTTCTTC. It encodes CASSYGGVAGDNEQFF.

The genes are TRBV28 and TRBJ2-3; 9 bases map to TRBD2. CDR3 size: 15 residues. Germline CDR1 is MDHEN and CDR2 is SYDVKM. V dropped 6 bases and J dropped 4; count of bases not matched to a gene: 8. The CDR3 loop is CASSPRGGAPDTQYF. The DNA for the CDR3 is TGTGCCAGCAGCCCGCGGGGGGGGGCACCAGATACGCAGTATTTT.

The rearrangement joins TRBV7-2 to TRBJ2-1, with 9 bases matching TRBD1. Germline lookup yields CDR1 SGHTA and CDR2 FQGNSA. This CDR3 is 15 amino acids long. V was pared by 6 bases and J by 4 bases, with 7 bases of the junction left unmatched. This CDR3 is CASSSGTGLYNEQFF. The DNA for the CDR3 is TGTGCCAGCAGTTCTGGGACAGGGCTTTACAATGAGCAGTTCTTC. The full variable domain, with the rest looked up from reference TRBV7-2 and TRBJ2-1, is GAGVSQSPSNKVTEKGKDVELRCDPISGHTALYWYRQSLGQGLEFLIYFQGNSAPDKSGLPSDRFSAERTGGSVSTLTIQRTQQEDSAVYLCASSSGTGLYNEQFFGPGTRLTVL.

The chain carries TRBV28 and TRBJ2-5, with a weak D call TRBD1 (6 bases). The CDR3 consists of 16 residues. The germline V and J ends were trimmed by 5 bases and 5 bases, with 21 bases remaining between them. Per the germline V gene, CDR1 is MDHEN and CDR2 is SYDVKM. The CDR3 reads CASSVTGTVQGETQYF. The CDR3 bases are TGTGCCAGCAGTGTAACGGGGACCGTTCAGGGGGAGACCCAGTACTTC.

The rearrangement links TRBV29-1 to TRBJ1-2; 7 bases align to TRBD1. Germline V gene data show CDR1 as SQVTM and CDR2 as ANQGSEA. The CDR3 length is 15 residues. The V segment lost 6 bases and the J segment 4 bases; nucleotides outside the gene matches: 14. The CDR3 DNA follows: TGCAGCGTCAACGGCGGGGACAGCCATATCTATGGCTACACCTTC. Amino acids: CSVNGGDSHIYGYTF.

The CDR3 spells CASSLGGLMAGELFF. As DNA, the CDR3 is TGTGCCAGTAGTCTGGGGGGGCTCATGGCCGGGGAGCTGTTTTTT. The chain is built from TRBV19 and TRBJ2-2; perhaps TRBD2 as D (7 bases). The length of the CDR3 is 15 residues. CDR1 is LNHDA and CDR2 is SQIVND in the germline V gene (reference sequence). Trimming removed 5 bases at V and 6 bases at J, with 16 bases between.

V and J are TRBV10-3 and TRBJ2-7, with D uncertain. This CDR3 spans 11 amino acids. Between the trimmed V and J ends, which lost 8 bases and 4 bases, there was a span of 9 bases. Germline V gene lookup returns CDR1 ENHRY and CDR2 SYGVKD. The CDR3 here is CAIRGEYEQYF. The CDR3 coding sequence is TGTGCCATCCGCGGCGAATACGAGCAGTACTTC.

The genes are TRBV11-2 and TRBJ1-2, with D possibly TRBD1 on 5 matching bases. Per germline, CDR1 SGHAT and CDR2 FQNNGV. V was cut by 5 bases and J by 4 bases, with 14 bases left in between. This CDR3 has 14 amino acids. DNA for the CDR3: TGTGCCAGCAGCCCCGAAGGGGATCCCTATGGCTACACCTTC. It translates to CASSPEGDPYGYTF.

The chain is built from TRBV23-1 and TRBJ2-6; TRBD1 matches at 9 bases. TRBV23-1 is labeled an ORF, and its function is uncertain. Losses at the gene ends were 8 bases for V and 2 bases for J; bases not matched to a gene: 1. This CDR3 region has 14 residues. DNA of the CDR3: TGCGCCAGCGGGGACAGGGCTGGGGCCAACGTCCTGACTTTC. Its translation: CASGDRAGANVLTF.

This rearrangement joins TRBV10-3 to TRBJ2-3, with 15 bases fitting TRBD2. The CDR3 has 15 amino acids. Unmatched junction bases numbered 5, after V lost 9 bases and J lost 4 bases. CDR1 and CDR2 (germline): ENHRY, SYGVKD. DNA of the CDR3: TGTGCCATAGGACTAGCGGGGGGGCAAGCAGATACGCAGTATTTT. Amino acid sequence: CAIGLAGGQADTQYF.

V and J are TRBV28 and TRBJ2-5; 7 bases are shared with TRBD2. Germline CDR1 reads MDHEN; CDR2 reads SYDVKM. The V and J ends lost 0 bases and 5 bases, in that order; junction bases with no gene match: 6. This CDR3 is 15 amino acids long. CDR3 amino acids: CASSLWFGGVETQYF. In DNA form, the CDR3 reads TGTGCCAGCAGTTTATGGTTTGGGGGGGTTGAGACCCAGTACTTC.

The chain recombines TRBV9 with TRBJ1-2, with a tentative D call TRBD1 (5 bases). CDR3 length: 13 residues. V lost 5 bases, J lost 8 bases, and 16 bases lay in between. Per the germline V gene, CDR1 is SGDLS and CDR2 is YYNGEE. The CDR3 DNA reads TGTGCCAGCAGTCTCACAGGTTTCCCGGGCTACACCTTC. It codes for CASSLTGFPGYTF.

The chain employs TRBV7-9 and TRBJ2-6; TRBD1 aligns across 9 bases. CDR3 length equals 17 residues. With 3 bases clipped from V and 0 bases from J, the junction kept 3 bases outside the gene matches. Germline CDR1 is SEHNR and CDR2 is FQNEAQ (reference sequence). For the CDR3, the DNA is TGTGCCAGCAGCTTGGGACAGGGCAGCTCTGGGGCCAACGTCCTGACTTTC. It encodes CASSLGQGSSGANVLTF.

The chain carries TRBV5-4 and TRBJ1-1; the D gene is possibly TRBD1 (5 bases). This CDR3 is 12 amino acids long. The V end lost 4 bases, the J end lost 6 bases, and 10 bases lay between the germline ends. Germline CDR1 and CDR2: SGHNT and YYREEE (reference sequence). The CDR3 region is CASSRGGAEAFF. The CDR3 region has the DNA TGTGCCAGCAGCCGGGGGGGGGCTGAAGCTTTCTTT.

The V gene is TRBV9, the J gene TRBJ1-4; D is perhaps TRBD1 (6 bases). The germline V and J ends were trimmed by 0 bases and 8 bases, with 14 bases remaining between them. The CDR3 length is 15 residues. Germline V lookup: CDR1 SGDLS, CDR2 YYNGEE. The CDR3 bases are TGTGCCAGCAGCGTAGGTGCAACACAGGGCGAAAAACTGTTTTTT. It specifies CASSVGATQGEKLFF.

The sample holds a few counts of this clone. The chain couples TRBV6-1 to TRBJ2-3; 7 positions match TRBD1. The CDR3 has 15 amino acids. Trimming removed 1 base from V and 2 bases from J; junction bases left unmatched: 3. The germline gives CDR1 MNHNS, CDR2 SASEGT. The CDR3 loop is CASSEGQGHTDTQYF. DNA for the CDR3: TGTGCCAGCAGTGAAGGACAGGGACACACAGATACGCAGTATTTT.

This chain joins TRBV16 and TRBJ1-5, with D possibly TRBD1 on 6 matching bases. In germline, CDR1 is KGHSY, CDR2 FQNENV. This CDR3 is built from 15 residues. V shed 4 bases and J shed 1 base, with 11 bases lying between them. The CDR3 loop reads CASSRARGSNQPQHF. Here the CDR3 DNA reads TGTGCCAGCAGCCGGGCCAGGGGAAGCAATCAGCCCCAGCATTTT. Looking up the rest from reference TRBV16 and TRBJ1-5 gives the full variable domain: GEEVAQTPKHLVRGEGQKAKLYCAPIKGHSYVFWYQQVLKNEFKFLISFQNENVFDETGMPKERFSAKCLPNSPCSLEIQATKLEDSAVYFCASSRARGSNQPQHFGDGTRLSIL.